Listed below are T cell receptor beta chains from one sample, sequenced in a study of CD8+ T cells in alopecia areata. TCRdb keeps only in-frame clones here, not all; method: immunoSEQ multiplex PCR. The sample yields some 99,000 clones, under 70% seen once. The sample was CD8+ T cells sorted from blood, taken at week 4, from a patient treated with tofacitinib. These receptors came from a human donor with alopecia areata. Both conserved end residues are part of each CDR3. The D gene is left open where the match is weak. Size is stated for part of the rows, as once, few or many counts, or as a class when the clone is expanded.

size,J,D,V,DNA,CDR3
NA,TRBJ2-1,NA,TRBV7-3,TGTGCCAGCAGCTTGGGGACTAATGAGCAGTTCTTC,CASSLGTNEQFF
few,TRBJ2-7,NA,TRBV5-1,TGCGCCAGCAGCTTGGCAGGGATTCCTCGCTCCTACGAGCAGTACTTC,CASSLAGIPRSYEQYF
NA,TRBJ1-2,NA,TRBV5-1,TGCGCCAGCAGCTTGGAGTCGGGGGGCGAATTCTATGGCTACACCTTC,CASSLESGGEFYGYTF
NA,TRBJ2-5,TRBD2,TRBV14,TGTGCCAGCAGCCCCTACAAGCGGGGGGGCGGCCAAGAGACCCAGTACTTC,CASSPYKRGGGQETQYF
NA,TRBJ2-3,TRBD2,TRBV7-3,TGTGCCAGCAGCTCTGGACTAGCGGGAGAACGGTCCACAGATACGCAGTATTTT,CASSSGLAGERSTDTQYF
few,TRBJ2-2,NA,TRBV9,TGTGCCAGCAGCGTAGTTCCCGGGGAGCTGTTTTTT,CASSVVPGELFF
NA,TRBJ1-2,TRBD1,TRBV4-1,TGCGCCAGCAGCCAAGAATTCGGGACAGATGGCTACACCTTC,CASSQEFGTDGYTF
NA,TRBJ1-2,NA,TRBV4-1,TGCGCCAGCAGCCAAGAGGAGTATGGCTACACCTTC,CASSQEEYGYTF
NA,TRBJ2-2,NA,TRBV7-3,TGTGCCAGCAGCGCTACGGGCACCGGGGAGCTGTTTTTT,CASSATGTGELFF
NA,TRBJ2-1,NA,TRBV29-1,TGCAGCGTTGATCCAGGTGACGGTCACAATGAGCAGTTCTTC,CSVDPGDGHNEQFF
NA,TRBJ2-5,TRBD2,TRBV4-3,TGCGCCAGCAGCCAAGTTGTGATCTCTAGCGGGGAAAACCAAGAGACCCAGTACTTC,CASSQVVISSGENQETQYF
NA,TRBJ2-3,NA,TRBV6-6,TGTGCCAGCAGTTACCAAGAGCTGCTGGCAGATACGCAGTATTTT,CASSYQELLADTQYF
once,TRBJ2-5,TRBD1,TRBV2,TGTGCCAAAAACCGGGACAGGGAGGGACGAGAGACCCAGTACTTC,CAKNRDREGRETQYF
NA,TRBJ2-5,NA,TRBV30,TGTGCCTTTTCCGGGACACCCTGGGGCGAGACCCAGTACTTC,CAFSGTPWGETQYF
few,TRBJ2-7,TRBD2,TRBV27,TGTGCCAGCAGTTTATCACGGGGGGATACCTACGAGCAGTACTTC,CASSLSRGDTYEQYF
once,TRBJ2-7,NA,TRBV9,TGTGCCAGCAGCGGACTCTCCTACGAGCAGTACTTC,CASSGLSYEQYF
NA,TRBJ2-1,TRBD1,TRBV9,TGTGCCAGCAATACAGCCGGGACAGAGGGCTACAATGAGCAGTTCTTC,CASNTAGTEGYNEQFF
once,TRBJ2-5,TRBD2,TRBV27,TGTGCCAGCAGTTCTCTCTGGACTAGCGAGGAGACCCAGTACTTC,CASSSLWTSEETQYF
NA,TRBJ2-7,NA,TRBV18,TGTGCCAGCTCACCGGAAAAGGGTTCCTACGAGCAGTACTTC,CASSPEKGSYEQYF